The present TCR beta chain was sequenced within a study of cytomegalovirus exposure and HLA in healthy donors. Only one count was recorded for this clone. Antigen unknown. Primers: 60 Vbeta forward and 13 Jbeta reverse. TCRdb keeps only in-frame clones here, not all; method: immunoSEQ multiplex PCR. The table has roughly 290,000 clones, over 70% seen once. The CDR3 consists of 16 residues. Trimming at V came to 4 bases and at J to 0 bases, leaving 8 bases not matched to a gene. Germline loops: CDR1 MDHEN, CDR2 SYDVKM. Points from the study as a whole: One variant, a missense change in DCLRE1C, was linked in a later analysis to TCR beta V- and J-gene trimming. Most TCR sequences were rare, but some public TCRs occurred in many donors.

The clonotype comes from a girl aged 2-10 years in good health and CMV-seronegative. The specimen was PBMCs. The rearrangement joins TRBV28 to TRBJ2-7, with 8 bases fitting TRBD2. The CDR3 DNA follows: TGTGCCAGCAGTTCGCCGGGACTAGTGAGCTCCTACGAGCAGTACTTC. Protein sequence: CASSSPGLVSSYEQYF.